The present T cell receptor (beta chain) was sequenced within a study of T-cell memory formation after mild COVID-19. Overall study: TCR clusters were mostly donor specific. General study results and limits: Among clones peaking at day 37 in the second wave, SARS-CoV-2 specificity remained unconfirmed.

V was cut by 4 bases and J by 8 bases, with 14 bases left in between. Germline CDR1 is SGHTA and CDR2 is FQGNSA. This CDR3 has 13 residues. This clonotype was observed a handful of times. What it recognizes is unknown. TCRdb re-analysed the 5' RACE reads in MiXCR, keeping a single row per CDR3 protein. The repertoire has 400,000 to 500,000 distinct CDR3 sequences, roughly 20% of them found once; the top ten carry 8.4%. The chain recombines TRBV7-2 with TRBJ1-2; D gene uncertain. This TCR derives from an adult woman who had mild COVID-19 (a few samples of this study predate the infection). Cell type and time point are not known. Input material: PBMCs or a T cell subset sorted from them (not recorded which). In nucleotides, the CDR3 is TGTGCCAGCAGCTCCGGACCGCTCGGGGGCTACACCTTC. Translating it yields CASSSGPLGGYTF.